The rows below give T cell receptor beta chains drawn from one sample of a study of CD8 T cells in ankylosing spondylitis. TCRdb passed the 5' RACE reads through MiXCR, listing each CDR3 protein once. The table lists over 450,000 distinct CDR3 sequences, approximately 11% of them singletons. Sequencing was carried out using blood, either unsorted or a sorted T cell fraction (not recorded which). The receptors derive from a male donor with ankylosing spondylitis. Each CDR3 is given with its conserved first and last residue. D genes are given only for firm matches. Clone size is shown for a subset of rows, as once, few, many or a class of expanded clone.

D | J | size | V | CDR3 | DNA
TRBD1 | TRBJ1-2 | few | TRBV30 | CACQGTVKFYGYTF | TGTGCCTGCCAAGGGACAGTTAAATTCTATGGCTACACCTTC
- | TRBJ2-2 | few | TRBV5-6 | CASSFQESNTGELFF | TGTGCCAGCAGCTTTCAGGAGTCGAACACCGGGGAGCTGTTTTTT
- | TRBJ2-5 | many | TRBV29-1 | CSVEETPRETQYF | TGCAGCGTTGAAGAAACCCCGAGGGAGACCCAGTACTTC
- | TRBJ2-1 | - | TRBV10-2 | CASRDFYNEQFF | TGCGCCAGCCGGGACTTTTACAATGAGCAGTTCTTC
- | TRBJ2-3 | few | TRBV20-1 | CSARGWASTDTQYF | TGCAGTGCTAGGGGGTGGGCTAGCACAGATACGCAGTATTTT
- | TRBJ1-2 | few | TRBV4-1 | CASSQVADNYGYTF | TGCGCCAGCAGCCAAGTTGCAGATAACTATGGCTACACCTTC
- | TRBJ2-5 | - | TRBV19 | CASSNRGAETQYF | TGTGCCAGTAGTAACAGAGGAGCAGAGACCCAGTACTTC
- | TRBJ2-2 | - | TRBV12-3/TRBV12-4 | CASSLLGRTLGGVF | TGTGCCAGCAGTTTACTCGGCAGGACCCTTGGAGGGGTTTTT
- | TRBJ2-3 | few | TRBV11-2 | CASTTVRGYTDTQYF | TGTGCCAGCACCACAGTACGGGGATACACAGATACGCAGTATTTT
- | TRBJ2-2 | few | TRBV20-1 | CSAREFGAEFRSGELFF | TGCAGTGCTAGAGAGTTTGGGGCGGAATTTAGATCCGGGGAGCTGTTTTTT
- | TRBJ2-5 | few | TRBV24-1 | CATSEGYKTTQYF | TGTGCCACCAGTGAGGGGTACAAGACGACCCAGTACTTC
TRBD1 | TRBJ2-1 | many | TRBV5-1 | CASSAGQGAHNEQFF | TGCGCCAGCAGCGCGGGACAGGGGGCCCACAATGAGCAGTTCTTC
TRBD2 | TRBJ2-5 | many | TRBV5-1 | CASNRGVAGDPETQYF | TGCGCCAGCAACCGCGGGGTGGCGGGAGATCCAGAGACCCAGTACTTC
TRBD2 | TRBJ2-5 | - | TRBV11-2 | CASSLAGGPPETQYF | TGTGCCAGCAGCTTGGCGGGAGGCCCCCCAGAGACCCAGTACTTC
- | TRBJ1-2 | - | TRBV6-5 | CASSYEGIFLGYTF | TGTGCCAGCAGTTACGAGGGAATATTCCTAGGCTACACCTTC
- | TRBJ1-5 | many | TRBV10-3 | CAITGDLNQPQHF | TGTGCCATCACCGGGGACCTGAATCAGCCCCAGCATTTT
TRBD2 | TRBJ2-1 | few | TRBV11-2 | CASSRGLAFDEQFF | TGTGCCAGCAGCCGCGGACTAGCTTTCGATGAGCAGTTCTTC
TRBD1 | TRBJ2-1 | many | TRBV5-1 | CASSPRQGVNEQFF | TGCGCCAGCAGCCCCCGACAGGGAGTGAATGAGCAGTTCTTC
TRBD1 | TRBJ1-2 | few | TRBV12-3/TRBV12-4 | CASSLRDSYYGYTF | TGTGCCAGCAGCCTACGGGACAGCTACTATGGCTACACCTTC
- | TRBJ2-1 | - | TRBV20-1 | CSAIGATLEQFF | TGCAGTGCTATCGGAGCCACATTAGAGCAGTTCTTC
- | TRBJ1-5 | - | TRBV21-1 | CASSKDGGREWGNQPQHF | TGTGCCAGCAGCAAAGACGGAGGCAGGGAGTGGGGCAATCAGCCCCAGCATTTT
- | TRBJ2-3 | - | TRBV5-1 | CASSLWIAGDTQYF | TGCGCCAGCAGCTTGTGGATAGCTGGGGATACGCAGTATTTT
- | TRBJ1-4 | - | TRBV12-3/TRBV12-4 | CASSTEGANEKLFF | TGTGCCAGCAGCACGGAGGGGGCTAATGAAAAACTGTTTTTT
- | TRBJ1-6 | - | TRBV7-2 | CASSLGGVGSYNSPLHF | TGTGCCAGCAGCTTAGGGGGGGTGGGCTCCTATAATTCACCCCTCCACTTT
TRBD2 | TRBJ2-1 | few | TRBV7-9 | CASSVLAGGGEQFF | TGTGCCAGCAGCGTACTAGCGGGGGGTGGTGAGCAGTTCTTC
TRBD2 | TRBJ2-1 | - | TRBV20-1 | CSARDPRPSGNFNEQFF | TGCAGTGCTAGAGATCCCCGGCCTAGCGGAAATTTCAATGAGCAGTTCTTC
- | TRBJ2-1 | few | TRBV6-2/TRBV6-3 | CASSNGDEQFF | TGTGCCAGCAGTAACGGGGATGAGCAGTTCTTC
- | TRBJ1-2 | many | TRBV5-1 | CASSLDPNSNYGYTF | TGCGCCAGCAGCTTGGACCCAAATTCTAACTATGGCTACACCTTC
TRBD1 | TRBJ2-5 | few | TRBV18 | CASSPTGQGETQYF | TGTGCCAGCTCACCCACCGGACAGGGGGAGACCCAGTACTTC
- | TRBJ1-6 | - | TRBV7-9 | CASSLELVTAPLHF | TGTGCCAGCAGCTTAGAGCTGGTAACGGCACCCCTCCACTTT
TRBD2 | TRBJ2-1 | few | TRBV10-2 | CASRTGTRAYNEQFF | TGCGCCAGCAGAACCGGGACTAGAGCCTACAATGAGCAGTTCTTC
TRBD2 | TRBJ2-1 | - | TRBV3-1 | CASSLTSGPSFF | TGTGCCAGCAGTCTGACTAGCGGGCCTTCCTTCTTC
- | TRBJ2-1 | few | TRBV21-1 | CASSKKRESSYNEQFF | TGTGCCAGCAGCAAAAAGCGGGAGAGCTCCTACAATGAGCAGTTCTTC
TRBD2 | TRBJ2-7 | many | TRBV7-6 | CASSSAGVSAYEQYF | TGTGCCAGCAGCTCCGCGGGAGTATCAGCCTACGAGCAGTACTTC
- | TRBJ2-1 | - | TRBV15 | CATSRDAGFWNEQFF | TGTGCCACCAGCAGAGATGCGGGTTTTTGGAATGAGCAGTTCTTC
- | TRBJ2-5 | many | TRBV15 | CATSIYRETQYF | TGTGCCACCAGCATTTATCGAGAGACCCAGTACTTC
- | TRBJ2-1 | few | TRBV6-2/TRBV6-3 | CASSYSDWNNEQFF | TGTGCCAGCAGTTACTCGGACTGGAACAATGAGCAGTTCTTC
- | TRBJ1-3 | - | TRBV5-1 | CASSLDGGNTIYF | TGCGCCAGCAGCTTGGACGGTGGAAACACCATATATTTT
TRBD1 | TRBJ2-1 | many | TRBV7-9 | CASSTDRGNNEQFF | TGTGCCAGCAGCACCGACAGGGGTAACAATGAGCAGTTCTTC
TRBD2 | TRBJ2-1 | many | TRBV5-1 | CASSLAGTSGTLSYNEQFF | TGCGCCAGCAGCTTGGCCGGGACTAGCGGGACCCTTTCCTACAATGAGCAGTTCTTC